The sequence of this TCR beta chain was determined in a study of regulatory T cells in long-lasting Graves disease. This clonotype was counted once. Library construction for TCR beta used iRepertoire HTBI primers and Arm-PCR of CDR3 regions. Using its own MiXCR run on the multiplex PCR reads, TCRdb lists one record per CDR3 protein. The repertoire consists of 620,000 or so distinct CDR3 sequences, with around 15% occurring once and the leading ten covering approximately 20%. Trimming cost V 4 bases and J 0 bases, with 8 bases left between them. The CDR3 extends over 14 amino acids. Germline lookup yields CDR1 SGHRS and CDR2 YFSETQ. Noted time point: newly diagnosed GD, antithyroid drugs for less than 3 months. The TCR library was prepared using RNA isolated from PBMCs. This same sample was also part of a study on T cells in Graves' hyperthyroidism and ophthalmopathy.

This receptor was identified in a woman aged 25 to 39 with Graves disease. The sample consisted of peripheral blood mononuclear cells (PBMCs), taken at new diagnosis, from a patient treated with antithyroid drugs. The V and J genes are TRBV5-1 and TRBJ1-3; D is ambiguous. CDR3 DNA sequence: TGCGCCAGCAGCAGCACAAGCTCTGGAAACACCATATATTTT. Translation: CASSSTSSGNTIYF. The full variable domain, rest sourced from reference TRBV5-1 and TRBJ1-3, is KAGVTQTPRYLIKTRGQQVTLSCSPISGHRSVSWYQQTPGQGLQFLFEYFSETQRNKGNFPGRFSGRQFSNSRSEMNVSTLELGDSALYLCASSSTSSGNTIYFGEGSWLTVV.